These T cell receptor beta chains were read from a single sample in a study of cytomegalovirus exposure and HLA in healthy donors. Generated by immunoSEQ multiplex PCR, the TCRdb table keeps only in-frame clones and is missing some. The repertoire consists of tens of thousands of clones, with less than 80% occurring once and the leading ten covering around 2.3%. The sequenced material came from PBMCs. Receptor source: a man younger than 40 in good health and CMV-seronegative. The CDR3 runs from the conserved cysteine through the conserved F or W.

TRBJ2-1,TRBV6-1,CASGLQRGNEQFF
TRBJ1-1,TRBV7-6,CASSPNMAGTGRAEAFF
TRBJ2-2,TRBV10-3,CAIRHRDRGADTGELFF
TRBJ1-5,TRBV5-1,CASSLGGQGGNQPQHF
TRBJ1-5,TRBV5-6,CASSLRQGAFNQPQHF
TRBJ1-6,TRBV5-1,CASSRTQGHSPLHF
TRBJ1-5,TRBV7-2,CATTTGGQQPQHF
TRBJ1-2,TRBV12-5,CASGPDGTWGIYTF
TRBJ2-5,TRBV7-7,CASSLAWSAGQETQYF
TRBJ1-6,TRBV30,CAWKGPGGSYNSPLHF
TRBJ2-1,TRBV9,CASSPRGRGGSSYNEQFF
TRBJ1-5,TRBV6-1,CASSEAAGLTQPQHF
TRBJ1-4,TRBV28,CASSFSGQGANEKLFF
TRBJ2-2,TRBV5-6,CASSKQGITGELFF
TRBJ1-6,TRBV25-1,CASSGGGSPLHF
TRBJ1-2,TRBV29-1,CSPGDSTYGYTF
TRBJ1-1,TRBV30,CAWSVLPNTEAFF
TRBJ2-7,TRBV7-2,CASSLEVASVSYEQYF
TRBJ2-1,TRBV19,CASSISRDNYNEQFF
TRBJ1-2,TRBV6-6,CASDFRGTYAEGGYTF
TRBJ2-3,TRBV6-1,CASSGLAGGPDTQYF
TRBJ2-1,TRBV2,CASGTGGNEQFF
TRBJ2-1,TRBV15,CATSREKLGDSSNGEQFF
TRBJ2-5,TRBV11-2,CASSFPWGGDQETQYF
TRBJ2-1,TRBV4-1,CASSPRVNEQFF
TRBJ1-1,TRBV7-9,CASSFGGLNTEAFF
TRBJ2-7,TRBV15,CATSSYRDRGYEQYF
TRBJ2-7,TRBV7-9,CASRPGFSNEQYF
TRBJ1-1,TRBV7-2,CASSFSGEMNTEAFF
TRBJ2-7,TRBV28,CASRPYGGAGYEQYF
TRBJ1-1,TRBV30,CASDTDRSDGGIF
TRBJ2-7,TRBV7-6,CASSFSLLVPEQYF
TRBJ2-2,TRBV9,CASSVGGGFTGELFF
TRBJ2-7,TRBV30,CAWSPDGGASYEQYF
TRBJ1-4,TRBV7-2,CASSRRRSSENEKLFF
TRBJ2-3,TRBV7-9,CASSIRGRSDTQYF
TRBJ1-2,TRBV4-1,CASSQGQLRYGYTF
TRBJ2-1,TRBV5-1,CASSPGTSFNEQFF
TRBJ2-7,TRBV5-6,CASRRTSGTSVDGSYEQYF
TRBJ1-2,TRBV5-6,CASSAGQGRYGYTF
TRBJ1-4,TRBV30,CAWSRQTLNEKLFF
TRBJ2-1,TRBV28,CASSLPAAEQFF
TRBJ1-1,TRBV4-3,CASSQSNQGFTEAFF
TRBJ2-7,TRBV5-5,CASSFRDSYEQYF
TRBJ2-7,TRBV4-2,CASSQDWTGGSYEQYF